The present entry profiles one T cell receptor beta chain with its context. Sequencing used immunoSEQ multiplex PCR; TCRdb keeps in-frame clones, though not all of them. Among some 110,000 clones listed, over 75% were seen once. The data belong to a study of blood T cell repertoires in COVID-19. Study information: Sample material is recorded as cDNA or gDNA derived from T cells, B-cell-depleted T cells, or PBMCs.

In germline, CDR1 is SQVTM, CDR2 ANQGSEA. Losses at the gene ends were 6 bases for V and 4 bases for J; bases not matched to a gene: 10. The CDR3 has 14 residues. The TCR originated in a woman in her 70s with acute or convalescent COVID-19. V is TRBV29-1 and J is TRBJ2-3, with 7 bases matching TRBD2. The sample consisted of peripheral blood. As DNA, the CDR3 is TGCAGCGTGGGAACGGGGGGATACCCAGATACGCAGTATTTT. Its translation: CSVGTGGYPDTQYF.